The clone carrying this T cell receptor (beta chain) was seen more than once but under ten times. What it binds is unknown. The sequenced template was cDNA made from the entire isolated RNA. Some clones are missing from TCRdb's copy, which holds only in-frame ones; the method was immunoSEQ multiplex PCR. In the table there are about 660,000 clones, more than 13% of which are singletons. CDR1 and CDR2 (germline): MGHRA, YSYEKL. Trimming removed 0 bases from V and 8 bases from J, with 8 bases in between. This CDR3 has 13 residues. The data originate from a study of beta chain features in type 1 diabetes. Study-wide results and limits: People with Type 1 diabetes carried modestly yet significantly shorter TCRB CDR3s in all four CD4+ subsets.

The source is a man between 18 and 35 years old with type 1 diabetes. The sequencing sample was made of naive CD4+ T cells from blood. J is TRBJ2-4 and V is TRBV4-1; D gene ambiguous. This chain's CDR3 is CASSQERVYIQYF. For the CDR3, the DNA is TGCGCCAGCAGCCAAGAACGGGTTTACATTCAGTACTTC.